The 15 T cell receptor beta chains listed next were all sequenced from one sample in a study of blood T cell repertoires in COVID-19. Clones were sequenced by immunoSEQ multiplex PCR, and TCRdb holds only the in-frame ones, with some missing. Of fewer than 300,000 clones listed, about 85% are singletons. The sequenced sample was peripheral blood. These receptors were collected from a human donor in a cohort sampled during active COVID-19.

This chain connects TRBV12-5 to TRBJ1-2, with D hard to call. Per germline, CDR1 LGHNT and CDR2 FRNRAP. V lost 10 bases to trimming and J lost 3 bases, with 15 bases between them. This CDR3 region has 13 residues. The CDR3 reads CAITVGDYYGYTF. The CDR3 DNA sequence: TGTGCTATCACCGTCGGGGATTACTATGGCTACACCTTC.

The V and J genes are TRBV4-1 and TRBJ2-1, with D possibly matching TRBD2 (5 bases). V was cut by 9 bases and J by 9 bases, with 21 bases left in between. The CDR3 sequence is 14 residues long. Germline CDR1 reads MGHRA; CDR2 reads YSYEKL. CDR3 sequence reads: CASRSGLMSSEQFF. DNA for the CDR3: TGCGCCAGTAGGAGCGGATTGATGTCGTCTGAGCAGTTCTTC.

The gene calls are TRBV25-1 and TRBJ1-1; TRBD1 matches at 8 bases. Germline-derived CDR1 and CDR2 are MGHDK and SYGVNS. Unmatched junction bases numbered 2, after V lost 6 bases and J lost 8 bases. This CDR3 has 11 residues. The DNA for the CDR3 is TGTGCCAGCAGATGGACAGGGGAAGCTTTCTTT. Protein: CASRWTGEAFF.

This clone was recorded only once. This chain links TRBV7-2 with TRBJ1-1, with 9 bases aligning to TRBD1. The V gene end was trimmed by 3 bases and the J gene end by 1 base; junction bases not matched to a gene: 0. Germline loops: CDR1 SGHTA, CDR2 FQGNSA. The CDR3 has 14 residues. The CDR3 sequence is CASSLTGGNTEAFF. The CDR3, as DNA: TGTGCCAGCAGCTTGACAGGGGGGAACACTGAAGCTTTCTTT. The full variable domain, with the rest looked up from reference TRBV7-2 and TRBJ1-1, is GAGVSQSPSNKVTEKGKDVELRCDPISGHTALYWYRQSLGQGLEFLIYFQGNSAPDKSGLPSDRFSAERTGGSVSTLTIQRTQQEDSAVYLCASSLTGGNTEAFFGQGTRLTVV.

This clone appeared once. This chain links TRBV7-2 with TRBJ2-7; 9 nucleotides agree with TRBD2. Germline CDR1 and CDR2: SGHTA and FQGNSA. With 1 base clipped from V and 1 base from J, the junction kept 5 bases outside the gene matches. The CDR3 extends over 16 amino acids. CDR3 nucleotides: TGTGCCAGCAGCTTAGTTGGCGGGAGGGATTCCTACGAGCAGTACTTC. It specifies CASSLVGGRDSYEQYF. The full variable domain, completed using reference TRBV7-2 and TRBJ2-7, is GAGVSQSPSNKVTEKGKDVELRCDPISGHTALYWYRQSLGQGLEFLIYFQGNSAPDKSGLPSDRFSAERTGGSVSTLTIQRTQQEDSAVYLCASSLVGGRDSYEQYFGPGTRLTVT.

J is TRBJ1-3 and V is TRBV18, with D unclear. The ends were cut back, 2 bases at V and 4 bases at J, with 15 bases in the middle. Germline CDR1 and CDR2: KGHSH and LQKENI. The CDR3 sequence is 16 residues long. The DNA for the CDR3 is TGTGCCAGCTCACCAAGCGGAGGCCTAGGGGGAAACACCATATATTTT. It codes for CASSPSGGLGGNTIYF.

The chain employs TRBV28 and TRBJ2-3; 11 bases align to TRBD1. Per germline, CDR1 MDHEN and CDR2 SYDVKM. The ends lost 6 bases at V and 6 bases at J; junction bases unmatched: 8. The CDR3 contains 15 residues. CDR3 residues: CASSLAGTGGDTQYF. The CDR3 DNA is TGTGCCAGCAGCCTGGCAGGGACAGGGGGGGATACGCAGTATTTT.

The rearrangement links TRBV7-9 to TRBJ1-1; a possible D gene is TRBD1 (6 bases). Per the germline V gene, CDR1 is SEHNR and CDR2 is FQNEAQ (reference sequence). V lost 6 bases, J lost 1 base, and 12 bases lay in between. This CDR3 spans 14 amino acids. CDR3 DNA sequence: TGTGCCAGCAGTGCTCAGGGGTCGAACACTGAAGCTTTCTTT. Translated, it gives CASSAQGSNTEAFF.

The CDR3 DNA sequence: TGTGCCAGCAGCGCCGACAGGGAGGCAGGAAACACCATATATTTT. Translating it yields CASSADREAGNTIYF. The chain employs TRBV7-9 and TRBJ1-3; 7 nucleotides agree with TRBD1. The CDR3 sequence is 15 residues long. Germline-derived CDR1 and CDR2 are SEHNR and FQNEAQ (reference sequence). The V segment lost 5 bases and the J segment 4 bases; nucleotides outside the gene matches: 8.

The chain has TRBV10-2 and TRBJ1-2; no definite D call. The V end was cut by 5 bases, the J end by 6 bases, with 10 bases between. CDR1 and CDR2 from the germline V gene are WSHSY and SAAADI. CDR3 length: 12 amino acids. This chain's CDR3 is CASSRSGDGYTF. CDR3 coding DNA: TGCGCCAGCAGTCGGTCCGGGGATGGCTACACCTTC.

The V and J genes are TRBV5-4 and TRBJ2-1; 10 bases match TRBD2. Germline trimming cut 4 bases from V and 4 bases from J; bases unmatched to any gene: 11. Per the germline V gene, CDR1 is SGHNT and CDR2 is YYREEE (reference sequence). The CDR3 is 17 amino acids. CDR3 sequence (DNA): TGTGCCAGCAGCCTGTTAAGCCTAGCGGGAGTGTACAATGAGCAGTTCTTC. This gives the protein CASSLLSLAGVYNEQFF.

The chain has TRBV5-6 and TRBJ2-7; TRBD2 aligns across 7 bases. The CDR3 is made up of 14 amino acids. Germline-derived CDR1 and CDR2 are SGHDT and YYEEEE. J gave up 3 bases and V 6 bases, and 9 bases lay outside the gene matches. The CDR3 region is CASTRVGGIYEQYF. The CDR3 DNA follows: TGTGCCAGCACCAGGGTCGGGGGGATCTACGAGCAGTACTTC.

The rearrangement links TRBV18 to TRBJ1-2; the match to TRBD1 covers 7 bases. V was pared by 3 bases and J by 0 bases, with 7 bases of the junction left unmatched. The CDR3 runs to 16 residues. Looked up from germline, CDR1 is KGHSH and CDR2 is LQKENI. The CDR3 DNA is TGTGCCAGCTCACCCTTCCAGGGGGTTCCTAACTATGGCTACACCTTC. Translated, it gives CASSPFQGVPNYGYTF.

This chain connects TRBV6-2 or TRBV6-3 to TRBJ2-3, with TRBD2 matching over 9 bases. Germline CDR1 is MNHEY and CDR2 is SVGEGT. CDR3 size: 16 residues. Losses at the gene ends were 0 bases for V and 0 bases for J; bases not matched to a gene: 1. For the CDR3, the DNA is TGTGCCAGCAGTTACTCCACTAGCGGGAGCACAGATACGCAGTATTTT. Protein: CASSYSTSGSTDTQYF.

The chain combines TRBV29-1 with TRBJ1-1; TRBD1 matches 10 bases. Trimming removed 7 bases from V and 12 bases from J; junction bases left unmatched: 8. The V gene's germline CDR1 is SQVTM and CDR2 ANQGSEA. CDR3 size: 11 residues. The CDR3 nucleotides are TGCAGCGGGTACCGGGACAGGGGATCTTTCTTT. It codes for CSGYRDRGSFF. Full variable domain (remainder filled in from reference TRBV29-1 and TRBJ1-1): SAVISQKPSRDICQRGTSLTIQCQVDSQVTMMFWYRQQPGQSLTLIATANQGSEATYESGFVIDKFPISRPNLTFSTLTVSNMSPEDSSIYLCSGYRDRGSFFGQGTRLTVV.